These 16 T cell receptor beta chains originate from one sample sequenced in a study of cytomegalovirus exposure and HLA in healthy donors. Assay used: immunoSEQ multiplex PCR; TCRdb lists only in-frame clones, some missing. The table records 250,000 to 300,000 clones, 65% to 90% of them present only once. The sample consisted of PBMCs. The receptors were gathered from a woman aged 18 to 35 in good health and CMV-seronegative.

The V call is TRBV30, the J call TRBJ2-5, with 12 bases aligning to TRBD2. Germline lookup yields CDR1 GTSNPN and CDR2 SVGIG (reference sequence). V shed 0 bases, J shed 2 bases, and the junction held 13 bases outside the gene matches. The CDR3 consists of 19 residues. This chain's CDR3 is CAWSVRASGRARLQETQYF. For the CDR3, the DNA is TGTGCCTGGAGTGTAAGGGCTAGCGGGAGGGCCCGCCTTCAAGAGACCCAGTACTTC.

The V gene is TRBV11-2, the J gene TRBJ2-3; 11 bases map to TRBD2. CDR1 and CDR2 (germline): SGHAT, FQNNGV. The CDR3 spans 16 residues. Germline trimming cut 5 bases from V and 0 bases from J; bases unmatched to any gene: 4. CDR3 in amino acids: CASSPRLAGSTDTQYF. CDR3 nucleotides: TGTGCCAGCAGCCCTAGACTAGCGGGAAGCACAGATACGCAGTATTTT.

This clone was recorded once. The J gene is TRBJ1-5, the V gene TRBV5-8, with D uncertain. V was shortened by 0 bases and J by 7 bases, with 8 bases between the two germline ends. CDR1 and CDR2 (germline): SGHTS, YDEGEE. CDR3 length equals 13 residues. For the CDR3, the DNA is TGTGCCAGCAGCTTGGCCGCGGGACAGCCCCAGCATTTT. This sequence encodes CASSLAAGQPQHF.

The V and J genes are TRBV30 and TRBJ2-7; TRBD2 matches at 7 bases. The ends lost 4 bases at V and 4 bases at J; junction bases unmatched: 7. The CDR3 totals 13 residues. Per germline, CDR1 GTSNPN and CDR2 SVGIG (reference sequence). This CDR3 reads CAWTREARYEQYF. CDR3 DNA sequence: TGTGCCTGGACACGGGAGGCGCGGTACGAGCAGTACTTC.

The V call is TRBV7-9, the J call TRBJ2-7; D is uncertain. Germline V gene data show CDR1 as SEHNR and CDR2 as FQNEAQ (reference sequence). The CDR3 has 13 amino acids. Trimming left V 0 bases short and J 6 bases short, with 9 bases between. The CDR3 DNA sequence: TGTGCCAGCAGCTTAGCAGGCTCAGGCGAGCAGTACTTC. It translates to CASSLAGSGEQYF. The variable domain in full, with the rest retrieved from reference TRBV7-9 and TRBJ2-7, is DTGVSQNPRHKITKRGQNVTFRCDPISEHNRLYWYRQTLGQGPEFLTYFQNEAQLEKSRLLSDRFSAERPKGSFSTLEIQRTEQGDSAMYLCASSLAGSGEQYFGPGTRLTVT.

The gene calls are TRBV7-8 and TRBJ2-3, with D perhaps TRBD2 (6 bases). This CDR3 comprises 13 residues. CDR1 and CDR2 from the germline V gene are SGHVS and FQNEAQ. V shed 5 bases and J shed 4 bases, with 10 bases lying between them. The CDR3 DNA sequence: TGTGCCAGCAGCCTAGGGACTTCAGATACGCAGTATTTT. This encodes CASSLGTSDTQYF.

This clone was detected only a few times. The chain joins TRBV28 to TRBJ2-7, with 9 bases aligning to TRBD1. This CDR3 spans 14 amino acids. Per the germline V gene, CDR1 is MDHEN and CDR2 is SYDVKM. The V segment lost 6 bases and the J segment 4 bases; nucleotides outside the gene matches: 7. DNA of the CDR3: TGTGCCAGCAGCAGTCCGGGACAGGGATACGAGCAGTACTTC. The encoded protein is CASSSPGQGYEQYF.

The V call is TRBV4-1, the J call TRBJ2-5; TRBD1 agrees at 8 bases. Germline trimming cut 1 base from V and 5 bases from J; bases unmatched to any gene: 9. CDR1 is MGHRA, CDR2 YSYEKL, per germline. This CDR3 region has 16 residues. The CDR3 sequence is CASSQAQTGASETQYF. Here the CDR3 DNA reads TGCGCCAGCAGCCAAGCCCAGACAGGGGCATCGGAGACCCAGTACTTC.

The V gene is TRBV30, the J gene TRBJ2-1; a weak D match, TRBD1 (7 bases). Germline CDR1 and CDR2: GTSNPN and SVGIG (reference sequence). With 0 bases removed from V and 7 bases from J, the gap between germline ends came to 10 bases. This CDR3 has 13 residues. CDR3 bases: TGTGCCTGGAGTGTCCAGGGGGGAAATGAGCAGTTCTTC. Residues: CAWSVQGGNEQFF.

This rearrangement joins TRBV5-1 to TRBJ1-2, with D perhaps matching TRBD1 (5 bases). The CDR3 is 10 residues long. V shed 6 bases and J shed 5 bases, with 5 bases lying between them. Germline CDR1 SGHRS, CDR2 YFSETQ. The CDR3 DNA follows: TGCGCCAGCAAGGGGTATGGCTACACCTTC. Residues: CASKGYGYTF.

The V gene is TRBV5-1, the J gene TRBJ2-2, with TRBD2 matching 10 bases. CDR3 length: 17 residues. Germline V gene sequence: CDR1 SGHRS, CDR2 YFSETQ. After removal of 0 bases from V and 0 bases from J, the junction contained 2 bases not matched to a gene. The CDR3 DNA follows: TGCGCCAGCAGCTTGGGCCTAGCGGGAGCGAACACCGGGGAGCTGTTTTTT. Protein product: CASSLGLAGANTGELFF.

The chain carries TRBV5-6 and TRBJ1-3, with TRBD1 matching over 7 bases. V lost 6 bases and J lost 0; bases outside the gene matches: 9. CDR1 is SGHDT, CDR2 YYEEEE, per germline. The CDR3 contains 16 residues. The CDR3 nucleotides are TGTGCCAGCACCCAGGGGGGTGCACGCTCTGGAAACACCATATATTTT. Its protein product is CASTQGGARSGNTIYF.

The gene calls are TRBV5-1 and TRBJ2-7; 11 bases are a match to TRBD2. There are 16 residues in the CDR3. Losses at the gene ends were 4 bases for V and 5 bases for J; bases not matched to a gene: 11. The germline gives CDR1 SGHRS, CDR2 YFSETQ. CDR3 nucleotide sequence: TGCGCCAGCAGCCGCCGCGGGACTAGCGGAGACCACGAGCAGTACTTC. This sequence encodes CASSRRGTSGDHEQYF.

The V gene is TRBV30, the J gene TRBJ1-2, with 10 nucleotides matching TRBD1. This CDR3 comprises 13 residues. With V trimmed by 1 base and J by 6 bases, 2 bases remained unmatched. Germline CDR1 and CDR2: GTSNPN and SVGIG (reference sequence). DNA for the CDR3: TGTGCCTGGAGTGGACAGGGGGCGAATGGCTACACCTTC. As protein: CAWSGQGANGYTF.

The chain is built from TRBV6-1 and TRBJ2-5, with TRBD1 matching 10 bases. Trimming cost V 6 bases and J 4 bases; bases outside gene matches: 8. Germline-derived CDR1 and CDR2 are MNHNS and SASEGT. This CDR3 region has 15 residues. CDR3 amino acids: CASSHPGQGRETQYF. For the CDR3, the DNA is TGTGCCAGCAGCCATCCGGGACAGGGGCGAGAGACCCAGTACTTC.

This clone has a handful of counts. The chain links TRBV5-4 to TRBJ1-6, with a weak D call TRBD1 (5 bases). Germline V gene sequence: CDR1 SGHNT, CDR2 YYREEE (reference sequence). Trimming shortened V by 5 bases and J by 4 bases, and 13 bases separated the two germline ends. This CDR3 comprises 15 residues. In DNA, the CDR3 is TGTGCCAGCAGTTGGGACTCTGGGTATAATTCACCCCTCCACTTT. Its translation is CASSWDSGYNSPLHF.